The following is a T cell receptor (beta chain) sequence with its context. The specificity of this receptor is unknown. Per-base qualities were not stored, and no clone one base away is much larger. This sample is drawn from a study of T cell changes during pregnancy in multiple sclerosis (dated by TCRdb to about 2019). Study-wide context: Changes in the T cell repertoire over the course of pregnancy were examined in this study in women with multiple sclerosis.

Library prep was done by the immunoSEQ multiplex PCR assay. The source is immuneACCESS, and TCRdb retained only in-frame sequences with V and J called. Part of the clones is not carried over; for the studies checked, unresolved V genes explain less than half of this, and the remainder is unexplained. Recorded for this sample are tens of thousands of clones; roughly 92% of them occurred a single time. The ten largest clonotypes hold approximately 2% of the sample. The CDR3 sequence holds 19 residues, the cysteine and phenylalanine included. The entry retains the CDR3 DNA only, 57 bases that are in frame from base 1. Relative to germline, V is missing 4 bases and J is missing 1 base, with 13 bases of the junction outside any gene match.

The chain is made from TRBV5-3 and TRBJ2-2, with 10 bases matching TRBD2. TRBV5-3 is an ORF for which the function is uncertain. Sequencing was performed on peripheral blood, taken in the second trimester of pregnancy. This receptor was obtained from a female donor with multiple sclerosis, enrolled in a pregnancy study. CDR3 reads: CARSATYSGGTKNTGELFF. The sequenced DNA: TGTGCCAGAAGCGCTACGTATAGCGGGGGGACAAAGAACACCGGGGAGCTGTTTTTT.